This T cell receptor beta chain is drawn from a study of blood T cell repertoires in COVID-19. Sequenced by immunoSEQ multiplex PCR; TCRdb stores in-frame clones only, minus some. This sample has some 150,000 clones, with around 84% found just once. The CDR3 runs to 12 residues. Per the germline V gene, CDR1 is MNHEY and CDR2 is SVGAGI. This clone has only one observation. The sample consisted of peripheral blood. This receptor was obtained from a man aged 55 to 69 with active or convalescent COVID-19. The V and J genes are TRBV6-5 and TRBJ2-3; TRBD2 matches at 10 bases. CDR3 sequence: CVSGGNTDTQYF. CDR3 DNA: TGTGTTAGCGGGGGGAACACAGATACGCAGTATTTT.